What follows describes a single T cell receptor (beta chain). This specimen belongs to a study of blood T cell repertoires in COVID-19. Study information: Some COVID-19 samples were acute and others convalescent; all came from the United States, Italy and Spain. Sources were T cells, B-cell-depleted T cells, or PBMCs; the material itself was cDNA or gDNA.

Study processing details: Reference gene primer amplification gave nucleated cell count estimates. Sequenced by immunoSEQ multiplex PCR; TCRdb stores in-frame clones only, minus some. From that table come the V and J calls and clone size; the DNA was used to work out D and trimming. The table includes hundreds of thousands of clones, approximately 83% detected once. V lost 3 bases, J lost 6 bases, and 4 bases stayed unmatched. The CDR3 is 13 amino acids. CDR1 and CDR2 from the germline V gene are LNHDA and SQIVND (reference sequence). The Seattle site enrolled patients during active infection and followed them longitudinally.

This TCR was sampled from a woman aged 30 to 39 with COVID-19, enrolled during active disease. The sample taken for sequencing was peripheral blood. The J gene is TRBJ2-7, the V gene TRBV19, with 8 bases aligning to TRBD2. The CDR3, as DNA: TGTGCCAGTAGTATCGTGCGGGAGGCCGAGCAGTACTTC. This translates into CASSIVREAEQYF.